These 30 T cell receptor beta chains originate from one sample sequenced in a study of OX40 agonist ivuxolimab in advanced cancers. TCRdb's copy holds only in-frame clones and misses some; the assay was immunoSEQ multiplex PCR. Found here are tens of thousands of clones, approximately 91% of them singletons; the top ten hold 3.5% to 4%. The sequencing used CD4+ or CD8+ T cells sorted from blood, collected in a trial of the OX40 agonist ivuxolimab. These receptors all stem from an adult with an advanced solid tumor such as melanoma, head and neck, liver or kidney cancer.

This clone appeared a few times. In DNA, the CDR3 is TGTGCCAGCAGCCCAAGTCTCCAGGGGCCTAGCTCCTACGAGCAGTACTTC. It yields the protein CASSPSLQGPSSYEQYF. V usage is TRBV27 and J usage is TRBJ2-7; perhaps TRBD1 as D (6 bases). V lost 6 bases to trimming and J lost 0 bases, with 21 bases between them. The CDR3 sequence is 17 residues long. Germline-derived CDR1 and CDR2 are MNHEY and SMNVEV (reference sequence).

This clone was seen only once. The chain is built from TRBV12-5 and TRBJ2-4; 14 bases line up with TRBD2. J was trimmed by 2 bases and V by 8 bases; bases with no gene match: 26. Per the germline V gene, CDR1 is LGHNT and CDR2 is FRNRAP. There are 23 residues in the CDR3. CDR3 sequence (DNA): TGTGCTAGTTTGCCCTCCGGGACAGGGGGGACTAGCGGGAGTAAAAACCCCAAAAACATTCAGTACTTC. It codes for CASLPSGTGGTSGSKNPKNIQYF.

The chain has TRBV4-3 and TRBJ1-2; D uncertain. The length of the CDR3 is 14 residues. Looked up from germline, CDR1 is LGHNA and CDR2 is YSLEER. Deletions cut 0 bases from V and 3 bases from J, with 8 bases between. In DNA form, the CDR3 reads TGCGCCAGCAGCCAAGATCTGCTGGACTATGGCTACACCTTC. This encodes CASSQDLLDYGYTF.

This clone appeared once. The chain combines TRBV29-1 with TRBJ2-7; D not certain. Germline V gives CDR1 SQVTM, CDR2 ANQGSEA. The CDR3 sequence is 11 residues long. V was pared by 7 bases and J by 6 bases, with 13 bases between. As DNA, the CDR3 is TGCAGCGCCGCGGTACCCCTCGAGCAGTACTTC. It specifies CSAAVPLEQYF.

V usage is TRBV29-1 and J usage is TRBJ2-4, with 8 bases lining up with TRBD2. This CDR3 is built from 11 residues. CDR1 and CDR2 (germline): SQVTM, ANQGSEA. The junction had 2 bases not matched to a gene; V was cut back by 5 bases and J by 8 bases. The DNA of the CDR3 is TGCAGCGTTTTCGGGGGGGACATTCAGTACTTC. Residues: CSVFGGDIQYF.

The rearrangement joins TRBV6-6 to TRBJ1-1, with D possibly being TRBD1 (5 bases). This CDR3 has 15 amino acids. V lost 7 bases and J 0 bases, leaving 15 bases between the germline ends. Germline values: CDR1 MNHNY, CDR2 SVGAGI (reference sequence). DNA of the CDR3: TGTGCCAGCACCTACCAGACAGTCATGAACACTGAAGCTTTCTTT. It codes for CASTYQTVMNTEAFF.

The rearrangement links TRBV6-1 to TRBJ2-5; a weak D match, TRBD1 (5 bases). Germline CDR1 MNHNS, CDR2 SASEGT. This CDR3 contains 14 residues. V gave up 0 bases and J gave up 5 bases, with 10 bases separating them. CDR3 DNA sequence: TGTGCCAGCAGTGAAGCTCCAGGGTGGGAGACCCAGTACTTC. It encodes CASSEAPGWETQYF.

This clone came up once. The chain couples TRBV4-1 to TRBJ1-2; D is perhaps TRBD1 (6 bases). V shed 3 bases and J shed 3 bases, with 11 bases lying between them. In germline, CDR1 is MGHRA, CDR2 YSYEKL. This CDR3 is 14 amino acids long. CDR3 region: CASSQAQGDYGYTF. In nucleotides, the CDR3 is TGCGCCAGCAGCCAGGCACAGGGTGACTATGGCTACACCTTC.

This chain connects TRBV19 to TRBJ2-7; TRBD2 agrees at 13 bases. This CDR3 is 14 amino acids long. The trim removed 5 bases at V and 5 bases at J, leaving 3 bases unmatched. Germline-derived CDR1 and CDR2 are LNHDA and SQIVND (reference sequence). In DNA, the CDR3 is TGTGCCAGTAGTCCACTAGCGGGAGGGGACGAGCAGTACTTC. It specifies CASSPLAGGDEQYF.

The chain links TRBV7-9 to TRBJ2-2; the D is unclear. Germline V CDR1 and CDR2: SEHNR, FQNEAQ (reference sequence). The ends were cut back, 4 bases at V and 5 bases at J, with 5 bases in the middle. The CDR3 has 12 amino acids. CDR3 region: CASSYGTGELFF. CDR3 DNA: TGTGCCAGCAGCTACGGTACCGGGGAGCTGTTTTTT.

The chain joins TRBV2 to TRBJ2-7; 7 bases are a match to TRBD2. The CDR3 totals 10 residues. V gave up 8 bases and J gave up 6 bases; unmatched junction bases: 1. Germline V gene lookup returns CDR1 SNHLY and CDR2 FYNNEI. The CDR3: CASGRVEQYF. The DNA of the CDR3 is TGTGCCAGCGGGAGGGTCGAGCAGTACTTC.

V and J are TRBV9 and TRBJ2-7; TRBD2 matches 7 bases. The CDR3 consists of 15 residues. In germline, CDR1 is SGDLS, CDR2 YYNGEE. The V gene end was trimmed by 0 bases and the J gene end by 0 bases; junction bases not matched to a gene: 3. CDR3 amino acids: CASSVGSSGSYEQYF. CDR3 sequence (DNA): TGTGCCAGCAGCGTAGGTTCTAGCGGCTCCTACGAGCAGTACTTC.

CDR3 amino acids: CASSLSSGNTIYF. CDR3 sequence (DNA): TGTGCCAGCAGTTTATCCTCGGGAAACACCATATATTTT. The chain carries TRBV27 and TRBJ1-3; no firm D call. CDR1 is MNHEY, CDR2 SMNVEV, per germline (reference sequence). Trimming left V 0 bases short and J 4 bases short, with 4 bases between. The length of the CDR3 is 13 residues.

CDR3 sequence: CASSLLAGGTDTQYF. Here the CDR3 DNA reads TGTGCCAGCAGTTTGCTAGCGGGAGGTACAGATACGCAGTATTTT. V is TRBV27 and J is TRBJ2-3; TRBD2 aligns across 11 bases. The CDR3 runs 15 residues. V was pared by 3 bases and J by 3 bases, with 2 bases of the junction left unmatched. The germline CDR1 and CDR2 sequences are MNHEY and SMNVEV (reference sequence).

The genes are TRBV5-4 and TRBJ2-7; no clear D. The CDR3 spans 12 residues. V lost 4 bases, J lost 7 bases, and 12 bases lay in between. The germline V gene encodes CDR1 SGHNT and CDR2 YYREEE (reference sequence). This CDR3 is CASSPDGSEQYF. The CDR3 DNA sequence: TGTGCCAGCAGCCCTGACGGGTCGGAGCAGTACTTC.

The rearrangement joins TRBV9 to TRBJ2-3; 8 nucleotides align to TRBD2. CDR3 length: 15 residues. From germline, CDR1 is SGDLS and CDR2 YYNGEE. With 0 bases clipped from V and 4 bases from J, the junction kept 4 bases outside the gene matches. CDR3 sequence (DNA): TGTGCCAGCAGCGTAGGGGATAGCGGGGCAGATACGCAGTATTTT. It yields the protein CASSVGDSGADTQYF.

The J gene is TRBJ2-5, the V gene TRBV2; TRBD2 matches 12 bases. This CDR3 comprises 15 residues. Germline assignment: CDR1 SNHLY and CDR2 FYNNEI. Trimming took 4 bases from V and 2 from J; bases not matched to a gene: 2. CDR3 in DNA: TGTGCCAGCAGTGCTCTAGCGGGAGGGCAAGAGACCCAGTACTTC. Protein product: CASSALAGGQETQYF.

This sequence joins TRBV29-1 and TRBJ2-1, with D hard to call. The V end was cut by 7 bases, the J end by 5 bases, with 15 bases between. There are 13 residues in the CDR3. Germline assignment: CDR1 SQVTM and CDR2 ANQGSEA. The chain's CDR3 is CSAADGPDNEQFF. CDR3 sequence (DNA): TGCAGCGCCGCGGATGGGCCGGACAATGAGCAGTTCTTC.

The chain has TRBV7-8 and TRBJ2-7; TRBD2 matches at 8 bases. Trimming cost V 8 bases and J 2 bases; bases outside gene matches: 11. The CDR3 is made up of 15 amino acids. Germline CDR1 SGHVS, CDR2 FQNEAQ. The CDR3, as DNA: TGTGCCAGCGACCCCTGGGCGGGAGGCACCTACGAGCAGTACTTC. Translation gives CASDPWAGGTYEQYF.

The V call is TRBV9, the J call TRBJ2-1, with 9 bases identical to TRBD2. Germline loops: CDR1 SGDLS, CDR2 YYNGEE. The trim removed 2 bases at V and 8 bases at J, leaving 14 bases unmatched. CDR3 length equals 17 residues. The CDR3 nucleotides read TGTGCCAGCAGCGTCCCGACGGCGGGAGGGTTAGCGGATGAGCAGTTCTTC. Translating it yields CASSVPTAGGLADEQFF.

V usage is TRBV7-9 and J usage is TRBJ2-1; a weak D match, TRBD2 (5 bases). The CDR3 runs 12 residues. Trimming took off 1 base at V and 9 bases at J, with 7 bases between the two ends. Germline CDR1 SEHNR, CDR2 FQNEAQ (reference sequence). The CDR3 DNA reads TGTGCCAGCAGCTTAGGCCGGGGTGAGCAGTTCTTC. Protein product: CASSLGRGEQFF.

V and J are TRBV28 and TRBJ1-3; D not certain. The V gene's germline CDR1 is MDHEN and CDR2 SYDVKM. The CDR3 extends over 14 amino acids. V was cut by 4 bases and J by 2 bases, with 9 bases left in between. This CDR3 reads CASSWVGTGNTIYF. The CDR3 DNA follows: TGTGCCAGCAGTTGGGTGGGAACTGGAAACACCATATATTTT.

The chain has TRBV7-6 and TRBJ2-5; no definite D call. The CDR3 contains 15 residues. The germline V gene has CDR1 SGHVS and CDR2 FNYEAQ. V dropped 1 base and J dropped 4 bases, with 13 bases sitting between them. The chain's CDR3 is CASSLVWSTPETQYF. In DNA, the CDR3 is TGTGCCAGCAGCTTAGTTTGGAGTACTCCAGAGACCCAGTACTTC.

This clone was observed a handful of times. The CDR3 is CASSQDTRAPYEQYF. The DNA for the CDR3 is TGCGCCAGCAGCCAAGATACGAGAGCTCCCTACGAGCAGTACTTC. The chain links TRBV4-1 to TRBJ2-7; D is uncertain. Trimming took off 0 bases at V and 2 bases at J, with 11 bases between the two ends. Germline CDR1 is MGHRA and CDR2 is YSYEKL. The CDR3 is 15 amino acids.

The J gene is TRBJ1-2, the V gene TRBV30; D not resolved. CDR3 length: 13 residues. CDR1 and CDR2 (germline): GTSNPN, SVGIG (reference sequence). Trimming pared 5 bases from V and 4 bases from J, leaving 14 bases between. CDR3 DNA sequence: TGTGCCTGGTCCGCCGGGCTGCCCTATGGCTACACCTTC. Residues: CAWSAGLPYGYTF. Full variable domain (remainder filled in from reference TRBV30 and TRBJ1-2): SQTIHQWPATLVQPVGSPLSLECTVEGTSNPNLYWYRQAAGRGLQLLFYSVGIGQISSEVPQNLSASRPQDRQFILSSKKLLLSDSGFYLCAWSAGLPYGYTFGSGTRLTVV.

V and J are TRBV18 and TRBJ2-5; the D gene is possibly TRBD1 (6 bases). Per germline, CDR1 KGHSH and CDR2 LQKENI. This CDR3 is built from 15 residues. Trimming pared 3 bases from V and 2 bases from J, leaving 13 bases between. In DNA, the CDR3 is TGTGCCAGCTCACCGCCCTACAGGGTTCAAGAGACCCAGTACTTC. This gives the protein CASSPPYRVQETQYF.

The chain links TRBV5-6 to TRBJ2-1, with 9 bases lining up with TRBD2. V was pared by 1 base and J by 4 bases, with 15 bases of the junction left unmatched. The CDR3 is 19 residues long. The germline CDR1 and CDR2 sequences are SGHDT and YYEEEE. This CDR3 reads CASSLWGHLLAGEYNEQFF. The DNA of the CDR3 is TGTGCCAGCAGCTTGTGGGGACATCTACTAGCGGGCGAATACAATGAGCAGTTCTTC. The whole variable domain, remainder taken from reference TRBV5-6 and TRBJ2-1, is DAGVTQSPTHLIKTRGQQVTLRCSPKSGHDTVSWYQQALGQGPQFIFQYYEEEERQRGNFPDRFSGHQFPNYSSELNVNALLLGDSALYLCASSLWGHLLAGEYNEQFFGPGTRLTVL.

The CDR3 bases are TGTGCCAGCAGTCTGAGTTACTCTGGGGCCAACGTCCTGACTTTC. Residues: CASSLSYSGANVLTF. The V call is TRBV6-6, the J call TRBJ2-6; D gene uncertain. CDR1 and CDR2 from the germline V gene are MNHNY and SVGAGI (reference sequence). The CDR3 has 15 amino acids. V was clipped by 5 bases and J by 0 bases, with 8 bases between them.

The rearrangement uses TRBV7-2 and TRBJ2-7; 8 bases are a match to TRBD1. The J segment lost 6 bases and the V segment lost 3 bases, leaving 7 bases of the junction unmatched. CDR3 size: 14 residues. Per the germline V gene, CDR1 is SGHTA and CDR2 is FQGNSA. CDR3 DNA: TGTGCCAGCAGCTTGATACAGGGGGTGGGCGAGCAGTACTTC. Translation: CASSLIQGVGEQYF.

V and J are TRBV7-8 and TRBJ2-5; TRBD1 aligns across 8 bases. The V segment lost 1 base and the J segment 3 bases; nucleotides outside the gene matches: 19. Germline values: CDR1 SGHVS, CDR2 FQNEAQ. There are 20 residues in the CDR3. The CDR3 DNA reads as TGTGCCAGCAGCTTAGTGGGGGAGGAGACAGGGGCCAAGGCCGAAGAGACCCAGTACTTC. Residues: CASSLVGEETGAKAEETQYF.